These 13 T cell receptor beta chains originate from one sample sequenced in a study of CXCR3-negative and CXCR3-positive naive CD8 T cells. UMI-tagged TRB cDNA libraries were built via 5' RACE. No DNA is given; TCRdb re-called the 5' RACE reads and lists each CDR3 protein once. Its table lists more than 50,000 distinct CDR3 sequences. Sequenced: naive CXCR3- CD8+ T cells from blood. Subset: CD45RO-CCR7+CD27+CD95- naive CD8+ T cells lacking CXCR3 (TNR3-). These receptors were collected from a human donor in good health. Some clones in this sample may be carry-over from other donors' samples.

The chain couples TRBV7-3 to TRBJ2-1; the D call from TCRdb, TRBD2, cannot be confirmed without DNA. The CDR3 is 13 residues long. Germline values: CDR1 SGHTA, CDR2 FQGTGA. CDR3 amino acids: CASSSTLGGEQFF.

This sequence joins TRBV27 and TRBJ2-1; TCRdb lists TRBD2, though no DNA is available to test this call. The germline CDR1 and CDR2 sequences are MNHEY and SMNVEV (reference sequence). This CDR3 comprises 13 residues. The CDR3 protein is CATGLAGFSEQFF.

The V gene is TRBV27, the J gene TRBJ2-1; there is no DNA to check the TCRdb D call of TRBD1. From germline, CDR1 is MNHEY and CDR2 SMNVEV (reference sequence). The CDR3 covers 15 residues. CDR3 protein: CASSPPNRAYNEQFF.

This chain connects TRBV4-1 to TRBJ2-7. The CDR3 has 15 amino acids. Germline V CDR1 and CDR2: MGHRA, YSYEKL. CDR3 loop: CASSQTVDHLGEQYF.

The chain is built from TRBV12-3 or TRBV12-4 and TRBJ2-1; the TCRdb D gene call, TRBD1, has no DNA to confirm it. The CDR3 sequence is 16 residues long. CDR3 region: CASSPGTGGGWNEQFF.

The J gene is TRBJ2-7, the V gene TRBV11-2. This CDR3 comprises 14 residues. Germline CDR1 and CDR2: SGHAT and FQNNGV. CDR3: CASSLPRGAYEQYF.

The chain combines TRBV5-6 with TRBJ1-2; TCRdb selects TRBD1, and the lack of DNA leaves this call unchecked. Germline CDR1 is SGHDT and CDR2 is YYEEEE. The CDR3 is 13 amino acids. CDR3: CASSEGQTYGYTF.

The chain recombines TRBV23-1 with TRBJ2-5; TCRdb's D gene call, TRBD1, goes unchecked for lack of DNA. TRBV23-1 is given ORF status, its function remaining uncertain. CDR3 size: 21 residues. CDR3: CASSQPTTRRGQGGAQETQYF.

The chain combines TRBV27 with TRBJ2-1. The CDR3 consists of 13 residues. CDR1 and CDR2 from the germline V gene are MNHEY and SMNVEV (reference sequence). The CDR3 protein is CASSLYGLDEQFF.

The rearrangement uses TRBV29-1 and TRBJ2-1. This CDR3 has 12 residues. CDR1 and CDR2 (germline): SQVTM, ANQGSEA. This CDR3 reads CSVEGVWDEQFF.

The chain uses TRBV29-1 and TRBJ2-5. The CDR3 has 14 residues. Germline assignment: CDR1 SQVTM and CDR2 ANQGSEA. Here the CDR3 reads CSVEIAAAEETQYF.

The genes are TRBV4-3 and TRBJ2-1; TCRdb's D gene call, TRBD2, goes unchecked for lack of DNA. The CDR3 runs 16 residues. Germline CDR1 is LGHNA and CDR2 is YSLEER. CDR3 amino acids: CASSQGGGSSHNEQFF.

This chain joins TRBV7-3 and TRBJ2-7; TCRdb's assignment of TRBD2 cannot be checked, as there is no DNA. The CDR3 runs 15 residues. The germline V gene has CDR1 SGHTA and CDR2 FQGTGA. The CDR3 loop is CASSLTSAFPHEQYF.